The 5 T cell receptor beta chains given below trace back to one sample, sequenced in a study of T cells in Graves' hyperthyroidism and ophthalmopathy. From RNA transcripts, TCR beta CDR3 regions were amplified. Using the HTBI primer set, a first-round RT-PCR was run on the TCR CDR3. TCRdb called the multiplex PCR reads again in MiXCR, with one record for every CDR3 protein. This table has fewer than 550,000 distinct CDR3 sequences, around 24% appearing once. The sequenced material came from blood. These receptors originate from a woman aged 25 to 39 with Graves' ophthalmopathy.

This clonotype has only a few counts. This chain uses TRBV12-3 or TRBV12-4 with TRBJ1-3, with 7 nucleotides matching TRBD1. Trimming cost V 6 bases and J 4 bases; bases outside gene matches: 6. The length of the CDR3 is 14 residues. The CDR3 bases are TGTGCCAGCAGGGCACAGGGGAACGGAAACACCATATATTTT. It specifies CASRAQGNGNTIYF.

This clonotype came up many times. This CDR3 is CASSAIVVDRGQPQHF. In DNA, the CDR3 is TGTGCCAGCAGCGCTATTGTTGTAGACAGGGGGCAGCCCCAGCATTTT. The V gene is TRBV6-5, the J gene TRBJ1-5; 9 bases are shared with TRBD1. The CDR3 sequence is 16 residues long. Germline V gene lookup returns CDR1 MNHEY and CDR2 SVGAGI. Germline trimming cut 6 bases from V and 7 bases from J; bases unmatched to any gene: 13.

This chain uses TRBV20-1 with TRBJ2-4; TRBD1 is a possible D gene (5 bases). The CDR3 totals 13 residues. With 6 bases removed from V and 4 bases from J, the gap between germline ends came to 13 bases. Per germline, CDR1 DFQATT and CDR2 SNEGSKA (reference sequence). In DNA, the CDR3 is TGCAGTGCCCGGCCTGGACAAAAAAACATTCAGTACTTC. Protein: CSARPGQKNIQYF.

The V gene is TRBV7-2, the J gene TRBJ2-2, with D unclear. With 6 bases removed from V and 3 bases from J, the gap between germline ends came to 11 bases. This CDR3 region has 14 residues. Germline CDR1 and CDR2: SGHTA and FQGNSA. The CDR3 DNA follows: TGTGCCAGCAGATCCTATTCGTACACCGGGGAGCTGTTTTTT. Protein sequence: CASRSYSYTGELFF.

This clonotype showed up just a few times. This rearrangement joins TRBV18 to TRBJ1-5; TRBD1 agrees at 10 bases. Germline V gives CDR1 KGHSH, CDR2 LQKENI. Germline trimming cut 5 bases from V and 7 bases from J; bases unmatched to any gene: 2. This CDR3 has 13 amino acids. The CDR3 bases are TGTGCCAGCTCAGCGACAGGGGGCCAGCCCCAGCATTTT. Its translation is CASSATGGQPQHF.